This TCR beta chain was found in a study of shared clonotypes between healthy human individuals. The overall study: Three plates were used per donor for CD4 naive, three for CD4 memory, two for CD8 naive and one for CD8 memory.

General study points: Incomplete sequencing of sorted subsets was indicated by rarefaction despite large depth.

This CDR3 has 16 amino acids. Germline V CDR1 and CDR2: SGDLS, YYNGEE. After removal of 0 bases from V and 6 bases from J, the junction contained 3 bases not matched to a gene. Data came from immunoSEQ multiplex PCR; TCRdb stores just in-frame clones and leaves some out. The data contain around 510,000 clones, 95% to 96% of them singletons. To note about this clone: No antigen is known for it.

This sequence was found in a woman aged 25-40 years in good health. The chain carries TRBV9 and TRBJ2-3; 14 nucleotides agree with TRBD2. Sequencing was carried out using naive CD4+ T cells sorted from blood. Subset noted: CD45RA+ positively selected. The CDR3 loop is CASSVGLAGGTDTQYF. In DNA, the CDR3 is TGTGCCAGCAGCGTAGGACTAGCGGGAGGGACGGATACGCAGTATTTT. Filled out from reference TRBV9 and TRBJ2-3, the complete variable domain reads DSGVTQTPKHLITATGQRVTLRCSPRSGDLSVYWYQQSLDQGLQFLIQYYNGEERAKGNILERFSAQQFPDLHSELNLSSLELGDSALYFCASSVGLAGGTDTQYFGPGTRLTVL.